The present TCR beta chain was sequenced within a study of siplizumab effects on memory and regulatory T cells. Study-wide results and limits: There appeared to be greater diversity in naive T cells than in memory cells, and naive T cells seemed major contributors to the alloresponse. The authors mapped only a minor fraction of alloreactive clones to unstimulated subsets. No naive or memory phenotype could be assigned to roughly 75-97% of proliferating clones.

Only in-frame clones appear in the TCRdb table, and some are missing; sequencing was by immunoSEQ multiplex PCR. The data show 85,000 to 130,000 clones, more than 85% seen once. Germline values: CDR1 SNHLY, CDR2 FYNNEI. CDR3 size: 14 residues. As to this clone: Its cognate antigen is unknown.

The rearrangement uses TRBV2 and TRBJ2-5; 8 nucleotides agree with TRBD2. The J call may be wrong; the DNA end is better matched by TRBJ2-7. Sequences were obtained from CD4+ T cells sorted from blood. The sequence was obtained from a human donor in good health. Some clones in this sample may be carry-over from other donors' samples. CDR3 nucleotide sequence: TGTGCCAGCAGTATCTCGGGGGGGTCCTACGAGCAGTACTTC. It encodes CASSISGGSYEQYF.